The 9 T cell receptor beta chains below were found in one sample sequenced in a study of blood T cell repertoires in COVID-19. Clones were read by immunoSEQ multiplex PCR, and TCRdb kept only the in-frame ones, dropping some. This table holds about 370,000 clones, approximately 92% found once. The sequenced sample was PBMCs or T cells enriched from blood (not recorded which). Receptors originate from a man aged 18 to 30 who had recovered from COVID-19.

This chain uses TRBV28 with TRBJ2-1; 10 bases are a match to TRBD2. The CDR3 extends over 15 amino acids. Germline V lookup: CDR1 MDHEN, CDR2 SYDVKM. With 5 bases clipped from V and 7 bases from J, the junction kept 8 bases outside the gene matches. The CDR3 is CASSTSGLAVNEQFF. The CDR3 DNA sequence: TGTGCCAGCAGTACCTCCGGACTAGCGGTTAATGAGCAGTTCTTC.

CDR3 sequence (DNA): TGTGCCAGCAGCCCGGGACAGGGAGGGGCTGAAGCTTTCTTT. The encoded protein is CASSPGQGGAEAFF. This chain uses TRBV7-6 with TRBJ1-1; TRBD1 matches at 9 bases. Germline V CDR1 and CDR2: SGHVS, FNYEAQ. With V trimmed by 5 bases and J by 6 bases, 7 bases remained unmatched. The CDR3 contains 14 residues.

The chain employs TRBV4-3 and TRBJ1-3; no clear D. The germline V and J ends were trimmed by 4 bases and 0 bases, with 10 bases remaining between them. CDR1 and CDR2 from the germline V gene are LGHNA and YSLEER. CDR3 length: 15 amino acids. The CDR3 sequence is CASSRPLPSGNTIYF. DNA of the CDR3: TGCGCCAGCAGCCGTCCACTACCCTCTGGAAACACCATATATTTT.

V is TRBV3-1 (or the pseudogene TRBV3-2) and J is TRBJ2-1, with a possible D match to TRBD2 (5 bases). The V gene lost 0 bases and the J gene lost 9 bases, with 9 bases spanning the gap. CDR3 size: 13 residues. The germline gives CDR1 LGHDT, CDR2 YNNKEL (reference sequence). The CDR3 reads CASSQEEAGEQFF. CDR3 nucleotide sequence: TGTGCCAGCAGCCAAGAAGAGGCGGGTGAGCAGTTCTTC.

The rearrangement uses TRBV2 and TRBJ2-5; a weak D match, TRBD1 (6 bases). Germline-derived CDR1 and CDR2 are SNHLY and FYNNEI. V shed 11 bases and J shed 10 bases, with 26 bases lying between them. CDR3 size: 14 residues. For the CDR3, the DNA is TGTGCCGGAATATACAGGGATGAAGGAGATGGCCAGTACTTC. It specifies CAGIYRDEGDGQYF.

This clone was detected many times. V gene TRBV14 combines with J gene TRBJ1-4; perhaps TRBD1 as D (5 bases). Germline V lookup: CDR1 SGHDN, CDR2 FVKESK. CDR3 size: 13 residues. V was shortened by 4 bases and J by 9 bases, with 12 bases between the two germline ends. The CDR3, as DNA: TGTGCCAGCAGCCTTGTCCAGGGTAAAAAACTGTTTTTT. Translating gives CASSLVQGKKLFF.

The rearrangement links TRBV27 to TRBJ2-3, with 8 bases aligning to TRBD2. The CDR3 totals 16 residues. Germline loops: CDR1 MNHEY, CDR2 SMNVEV (reference sequence). Unmatched junction bases numbered 8, after V lost 2 bases and J lost 4 bases. The CDR3 DNA reads TGTGCCAGCAGTTTAGGGCTGATAGCGGGATCAGATACGCAGTATTTT. This encodes CASSLGLIAGSDTQYF.

This clone was found a few times. The V gene is TRBV5-4, the J gene TRBJ1-6, with TRBD1 identical over 7 bases. With V trimmed by 2 bases and J by 7 bases, 6 bases remained unmatched. The CDR3 contains 15 residues. Germline V gives CDR1 SGHNT, CDR2 YYREEE (reference sequence). The CDR3 reads CASSLNYRGNSPLHF. The CDR3 nucleotides read TGTGCCAGCAGCTTAAACTACAGGGGAAATTCACCCCTCCACTTT.

The rearrangement links TRBV7-3 to TRBJ1-3; D perhaps matches TRBD1 (6 bases). This CDR3 is 13 amino acids long. Germline V CDR1 and CDR2: SGHTA, FQGTGA. Trimming removed 5 bases from V and 4 bases from J, with 9 bases in between. CDR3 sequence: CASSPRGGNTIYF. The CDR3, as DNA: TGTGCCAGCAGCCCCAGGGGAGGAAACACCATATATTTT.